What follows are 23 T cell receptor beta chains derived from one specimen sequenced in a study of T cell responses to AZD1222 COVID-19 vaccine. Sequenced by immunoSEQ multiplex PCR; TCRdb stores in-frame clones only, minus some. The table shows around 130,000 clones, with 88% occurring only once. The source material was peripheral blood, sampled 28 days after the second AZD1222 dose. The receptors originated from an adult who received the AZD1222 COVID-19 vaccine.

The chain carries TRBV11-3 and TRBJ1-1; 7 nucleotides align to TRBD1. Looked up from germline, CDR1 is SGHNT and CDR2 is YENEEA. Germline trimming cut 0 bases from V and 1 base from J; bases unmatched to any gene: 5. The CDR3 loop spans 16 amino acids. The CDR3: CASSLDLNRGNTEAFF. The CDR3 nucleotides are TGTGCCAGCAGCTTAGATCTGAACAGGGGGAACACTGAAGCTTTCTTT. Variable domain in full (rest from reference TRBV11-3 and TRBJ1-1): EAGVVQSPRYKIIEKKQPVAFWCNPISGHNTLYWYLQNLGQGPELLIRYENEEAVDDSQLPKDRFSAERLKGVDSTLKIQPAELGDSAVYLCASSLDLNRGNTEAFFGQGTRLTVV.

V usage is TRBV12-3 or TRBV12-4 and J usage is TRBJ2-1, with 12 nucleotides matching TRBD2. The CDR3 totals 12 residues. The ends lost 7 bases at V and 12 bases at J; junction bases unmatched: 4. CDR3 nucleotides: TGTGCCAGCACTAGCGGGGGGGACAGGCAGTTCTTC. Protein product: CASTSGGDRQFF.

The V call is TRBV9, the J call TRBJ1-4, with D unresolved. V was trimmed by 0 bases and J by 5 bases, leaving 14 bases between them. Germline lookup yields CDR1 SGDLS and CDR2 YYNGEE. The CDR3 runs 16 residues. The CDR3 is CASSVGGGRTNEKLFF. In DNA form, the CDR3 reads TGTGCCAGCAGCGTAGGGGGAGGTCGGACCAATGAAAAACTGTTTTTT.

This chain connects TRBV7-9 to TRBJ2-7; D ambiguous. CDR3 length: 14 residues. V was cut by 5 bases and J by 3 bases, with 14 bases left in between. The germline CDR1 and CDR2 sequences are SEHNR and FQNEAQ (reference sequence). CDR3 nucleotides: TGTGCCAGCAGCCCCTTTGAAATTTTCTACGAGCAGTACTTC. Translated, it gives CASSPFEIFYEQYF.

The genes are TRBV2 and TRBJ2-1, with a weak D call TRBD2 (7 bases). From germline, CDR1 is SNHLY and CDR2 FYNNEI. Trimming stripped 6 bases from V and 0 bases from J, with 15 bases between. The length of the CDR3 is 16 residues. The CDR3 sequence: CASRGGAGSSYNEQFF. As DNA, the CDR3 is TGTGCCAGCAGAGGGGGGGCGGGAAGCTCCTACAATGAGCAGTTCTTC.

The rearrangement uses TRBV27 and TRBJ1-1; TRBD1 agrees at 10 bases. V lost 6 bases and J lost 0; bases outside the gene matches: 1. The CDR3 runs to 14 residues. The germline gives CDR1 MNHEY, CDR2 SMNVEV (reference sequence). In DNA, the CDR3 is TGTGCCAGCAGGGACAGGGGGTTGAACACTGAAGCTTTCTTT. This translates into CASRDRGLNTEAFF.

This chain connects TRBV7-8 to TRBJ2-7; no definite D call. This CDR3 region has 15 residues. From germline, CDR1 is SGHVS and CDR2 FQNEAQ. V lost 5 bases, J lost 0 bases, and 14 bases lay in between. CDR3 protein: CASSPLPLSSYEQYF. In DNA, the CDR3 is TGTGCCAGCAGCCCGTTACCGCTAAGCTCCTACGAGCAGTACTTC.

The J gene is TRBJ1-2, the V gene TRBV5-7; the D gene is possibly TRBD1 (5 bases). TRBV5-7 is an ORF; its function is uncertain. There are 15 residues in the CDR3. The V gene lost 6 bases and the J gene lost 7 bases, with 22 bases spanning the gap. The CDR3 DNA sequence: TGTGCCAGCACCCTTCCCCCAGGGATTGGGGGTGGCTACACCTTC. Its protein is CASTLPPGIGGGYTF.

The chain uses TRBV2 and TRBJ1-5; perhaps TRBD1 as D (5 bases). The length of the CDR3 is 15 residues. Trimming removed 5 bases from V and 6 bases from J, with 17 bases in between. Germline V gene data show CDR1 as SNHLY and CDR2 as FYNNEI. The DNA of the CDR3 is TGTGCCAGCAGTCACCCCGCCAGGGAAGGTCAGCCCCAGCATTTT. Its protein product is CASSHPAREGQPQHF.

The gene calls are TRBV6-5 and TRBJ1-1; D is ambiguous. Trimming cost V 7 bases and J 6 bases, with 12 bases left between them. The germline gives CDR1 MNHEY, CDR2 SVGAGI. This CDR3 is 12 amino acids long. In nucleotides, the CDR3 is TGTGCCAGCAACTTGGCCCCCTCTGAAGCTTTCTTT. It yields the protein CASNLAPSEAFF.

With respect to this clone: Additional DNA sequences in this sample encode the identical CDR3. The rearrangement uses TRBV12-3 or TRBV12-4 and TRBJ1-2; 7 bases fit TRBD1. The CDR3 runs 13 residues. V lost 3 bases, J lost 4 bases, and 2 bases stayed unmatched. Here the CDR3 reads CASSLTGSYGYTF. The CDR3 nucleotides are TGTGCCAGCAGTTTGACAGGGTCCTATGGCTACACCTTC.

For the CDR3, the DNA is TGTGCCAGCAGACTCACAGGGAGCACTGAAGCTTTCTTT. Encoded protein: CASRLTGSTEAFF. The chain is built from TRBV2 and TRBJ1-1; tentatively, D is TRBD1 (6 bases). V shed 6 bases and J shed 4 bases, with 12 bases lying between them. This CDR3 spans 13 amino acids. The germline gives CDR1 SNHLY, CDR2 FYNNEI. Complete variable domain (other parts from reference TRBV2 and TRBJ1-1): EPEVTQTPSHQVTQMGQEVILRCVPISNHLYFYWYRQILGQKVEFLVSFYNNEISEKSEIFDDQFSVERPDGSNFTLKIRSTKLEDSAMYFCASRLTGSTEAFFGQGTRLTVV.

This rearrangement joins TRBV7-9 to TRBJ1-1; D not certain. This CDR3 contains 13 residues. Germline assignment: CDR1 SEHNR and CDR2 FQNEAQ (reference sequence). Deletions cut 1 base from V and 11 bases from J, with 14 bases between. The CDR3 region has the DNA TGTGCCAGCAGCTTAGGCGGGAACACTGCCGCTTTCTTT. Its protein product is CASSLGGNTAAFF.

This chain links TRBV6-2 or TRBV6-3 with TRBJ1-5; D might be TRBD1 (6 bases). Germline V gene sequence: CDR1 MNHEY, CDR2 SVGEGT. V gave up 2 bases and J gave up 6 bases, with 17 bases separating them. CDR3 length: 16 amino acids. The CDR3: CASSYGLVGGSQPQHF. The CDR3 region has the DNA TGTGCCAGCAGTTACGGTCTGGTGGGGGGCAGTCAGCCCCAGCATTTT.

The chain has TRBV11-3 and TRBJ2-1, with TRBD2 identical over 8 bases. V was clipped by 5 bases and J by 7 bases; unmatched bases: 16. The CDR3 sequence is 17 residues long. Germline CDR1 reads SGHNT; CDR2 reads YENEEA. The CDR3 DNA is TGTGCCAGCAGCCCCGGGGGGAGCGGGAGTCTTCTGAATGAGCAGTTCTTC. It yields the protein CASSPGGSGSLLNEQFF. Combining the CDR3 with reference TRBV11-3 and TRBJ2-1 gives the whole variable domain EAGVVQSPRYKIIEKKQPVAFWCNPISGHNTLYWYLQNLGQGPELLIRYENEEAVDDSQLPKDRFSAERLKGVDSTLKIQPAELGDSAVYLCASSPGGSGSLLNEQFFGPGTRLTVL.

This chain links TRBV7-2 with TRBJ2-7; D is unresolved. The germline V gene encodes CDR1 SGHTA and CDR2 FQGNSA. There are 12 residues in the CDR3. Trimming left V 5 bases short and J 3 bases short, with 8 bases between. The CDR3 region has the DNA TGTGCCAGCAGCCCACTACTCTACGAGCAGTACTTC. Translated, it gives CASSPLLYEQYF.

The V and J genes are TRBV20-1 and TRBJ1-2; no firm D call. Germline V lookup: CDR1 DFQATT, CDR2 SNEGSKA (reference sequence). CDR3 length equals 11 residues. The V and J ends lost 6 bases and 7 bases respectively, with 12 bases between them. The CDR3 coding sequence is TGCAGTGCACCGGCCCCTGTTGGCTACACCTTC. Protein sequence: CSAPAPVGYTF.

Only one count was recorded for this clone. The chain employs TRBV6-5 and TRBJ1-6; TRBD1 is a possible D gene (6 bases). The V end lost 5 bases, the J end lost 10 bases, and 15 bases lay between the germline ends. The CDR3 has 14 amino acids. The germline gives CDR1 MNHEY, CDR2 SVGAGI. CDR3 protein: CASSPDSGDSPLHF. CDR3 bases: TGTGCCAGCAGTCCGGACAGTGGGGACTCACCCCTCCACTTT.

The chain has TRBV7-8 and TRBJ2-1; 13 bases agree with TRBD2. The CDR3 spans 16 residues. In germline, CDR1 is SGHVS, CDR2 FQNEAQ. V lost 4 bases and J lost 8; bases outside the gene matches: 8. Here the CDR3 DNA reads TGTGCCAGCAGCTCCGGACTAGCGGGAGAAATAGATGAGCAGTTCTTC. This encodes CASSSGLAGEIDEQFF. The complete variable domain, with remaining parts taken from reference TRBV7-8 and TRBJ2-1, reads GAGVSQSPRYKVAKRGQDVALRCDPISGHVSLFWYQQALGQGPEFLTYFQNEAQLDKSGLPSDRFFAERPEGSVSTLKIQRTQQEDSAVYLCASSSGLAGEIDEQFFGPGTRLTVL.

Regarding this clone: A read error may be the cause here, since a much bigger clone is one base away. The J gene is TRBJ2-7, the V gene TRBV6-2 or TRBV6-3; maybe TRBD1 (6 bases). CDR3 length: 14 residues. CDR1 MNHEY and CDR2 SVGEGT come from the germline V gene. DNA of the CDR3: TGTGCCAACAGTTTCCAGGGGCCTAGCTACGAGCAGTACTTC. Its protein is CANSFQGPSYEQYF.

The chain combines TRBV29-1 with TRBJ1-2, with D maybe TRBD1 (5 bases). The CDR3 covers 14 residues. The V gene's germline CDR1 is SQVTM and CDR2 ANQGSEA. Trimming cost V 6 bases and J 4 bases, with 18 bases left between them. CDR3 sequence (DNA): TGCAGCGTAAATTTCGTTCAGGGTTTCTATGGCTACACCTTC. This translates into CSVNFVQGFYGYTF.

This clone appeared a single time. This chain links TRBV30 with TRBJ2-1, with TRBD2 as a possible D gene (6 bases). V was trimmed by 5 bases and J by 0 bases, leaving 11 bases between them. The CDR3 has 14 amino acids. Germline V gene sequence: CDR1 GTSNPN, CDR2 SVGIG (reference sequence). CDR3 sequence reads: CAWGTGSSYNEQFF. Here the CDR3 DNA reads TGTGCCTGGGGCACCGGGAGCTCCTACAATGAGCAGTTCTTC.

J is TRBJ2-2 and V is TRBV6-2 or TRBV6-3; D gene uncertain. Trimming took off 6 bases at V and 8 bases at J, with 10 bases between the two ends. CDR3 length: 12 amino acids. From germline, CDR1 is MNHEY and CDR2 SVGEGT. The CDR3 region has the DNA TGTGCCAGCAGCCGGGCAGATGGGGAGCTGTTTTTT. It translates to CASSRADGELFF.